Included here is one TCR beta chain sequence, with context. Its antigen is currently unknown. Reverse transcribing all isolated RNA meant expressed TCRB transcripts were sequenced. Sequencing used immunoSEQ multiplex PCR; TCRdb keeps in-frame clones, though not all of them. The sample shows 140,000 to 150,000 clones, about 13% of them seen only once. Once sorted, every population was more than 95% pure. The data were taken from a study of beta chain features in type 1 diabetes. Study background: Cell yields, gender and age were similar in healthy donors and patients.

Study outcomes and limitations: More deletions and fewer insertions at VDJ junctions were found in patients with type 1 diabetes. Moderately but significantly shorter TCRB CDR3s were found in Type 1 diabetes patients in all four CD4+ subsets.

V shed 4 bases and J shed 0 bases, with 13 bases lying between them. Germline-derived CDR1 and CDR2 are GTSNPN and SVGIG (reference sequence). The CDR3 is 15 amino acids. The specimen sequenced was central memory CD4+ T cells from blood. The V and J genes are TRBV30 and TRBJ1-3; D not certain. This clonotype was obtained from a man between 18 and 35 years old with type 1 diabetes. The CDR3 bases are TGTGCCTGGATTCCAAGTAGAAGCTCTGGAAACACCATATATTTT. It translates to CAWIPSRSSGNTIYF. The whole variable domain, remainder taken from reference TRBV30 and TRBJ1-3, is SQTIHQWPATLVQPVGSPLSLECTVEGTSNPNLYWYRQAAGRGLQLLFYSVGIGQISSEVPQNLSASRPQDRQFILSSKKLLLSDSGFYLCAWIPSRSSGNTIYFGEGSWLTVV.